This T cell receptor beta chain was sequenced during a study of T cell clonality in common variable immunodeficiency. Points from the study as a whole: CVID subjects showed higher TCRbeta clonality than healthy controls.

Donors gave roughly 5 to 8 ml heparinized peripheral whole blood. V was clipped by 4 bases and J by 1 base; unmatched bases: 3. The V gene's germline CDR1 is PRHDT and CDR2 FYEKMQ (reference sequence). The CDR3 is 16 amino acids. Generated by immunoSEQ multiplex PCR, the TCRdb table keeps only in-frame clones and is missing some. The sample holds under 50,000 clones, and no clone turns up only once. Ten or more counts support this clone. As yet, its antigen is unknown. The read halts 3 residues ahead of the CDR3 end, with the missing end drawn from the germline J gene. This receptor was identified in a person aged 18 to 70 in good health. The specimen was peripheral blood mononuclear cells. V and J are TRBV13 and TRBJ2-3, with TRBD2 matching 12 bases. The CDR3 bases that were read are TGTGCCAGCAGCTCCCGACTAGCGGGGGGCACAGATACG. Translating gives CASSSRLAGGTDT. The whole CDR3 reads CASSSRLAGGTDTQYF.